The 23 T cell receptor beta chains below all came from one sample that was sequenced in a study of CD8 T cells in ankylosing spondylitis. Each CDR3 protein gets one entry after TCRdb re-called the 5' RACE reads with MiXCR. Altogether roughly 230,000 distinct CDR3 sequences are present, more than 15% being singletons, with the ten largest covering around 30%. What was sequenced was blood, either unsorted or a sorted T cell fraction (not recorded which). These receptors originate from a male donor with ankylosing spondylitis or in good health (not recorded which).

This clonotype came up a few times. CDR3 nucleotides: TGTGCCAGCAGCCTTAGTGCCGGACAGCACTACGAGCAGTACTTC. Encoded protein: CASSLSAGQHYEQYF. The chain recombines TRBV7-8 with TRBJ2-7; a possible D gene is TRBD1 (6 bases). The CDR3 has 15 residues. Per germline, CDR1 SGHVS and CDR2 FQNEAQ. V shed 5 bases and J shed 3 bases, with 17 bases lying between them.

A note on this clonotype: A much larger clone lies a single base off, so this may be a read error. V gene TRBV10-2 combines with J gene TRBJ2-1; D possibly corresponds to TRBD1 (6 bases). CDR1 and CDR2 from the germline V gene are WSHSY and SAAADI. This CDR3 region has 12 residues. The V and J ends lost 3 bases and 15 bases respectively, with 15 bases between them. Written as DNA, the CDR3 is TGCGCCAGCAGTGAAGGAGACAGCAGGGGGTTCTTC. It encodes CASSEGDSRGFF.

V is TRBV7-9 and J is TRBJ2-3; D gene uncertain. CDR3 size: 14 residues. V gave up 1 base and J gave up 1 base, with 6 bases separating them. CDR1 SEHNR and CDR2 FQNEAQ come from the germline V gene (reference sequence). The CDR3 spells CASSLGWGTDTQYF. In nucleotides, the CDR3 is TGTGCCAGCAGCTTAGGCTGGGGCACAGATACGCAGTATTTT.

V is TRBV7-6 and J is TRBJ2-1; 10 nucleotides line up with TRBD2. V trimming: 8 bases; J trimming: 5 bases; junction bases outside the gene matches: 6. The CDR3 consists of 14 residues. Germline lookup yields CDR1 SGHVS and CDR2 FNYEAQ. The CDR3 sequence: CASVGTSADNEQFF. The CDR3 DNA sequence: TGTGCCAGCGTCGGGACTAGCGCCGACAATGAGCAGTTCTTC.

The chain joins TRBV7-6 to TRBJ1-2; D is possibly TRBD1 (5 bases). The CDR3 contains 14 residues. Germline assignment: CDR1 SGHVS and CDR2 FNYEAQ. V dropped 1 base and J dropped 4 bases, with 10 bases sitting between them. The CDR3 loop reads CASSLGGNSYGYTF. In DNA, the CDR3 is TGTGCCAGCAGCTTAGGGGGGAACTCCTATGGCTACACCTTC. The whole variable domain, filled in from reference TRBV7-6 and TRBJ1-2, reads GAGVSQSPRYKVTKRGQDVALRCDPISGHVSLYWYRQALGQGPEFLTYFNYEAQQDKSGLPNDRFSAERPEGSISTLTIQRTEQRDSAMYRCASSLGGNSYGYTFGSGTRLTVV.

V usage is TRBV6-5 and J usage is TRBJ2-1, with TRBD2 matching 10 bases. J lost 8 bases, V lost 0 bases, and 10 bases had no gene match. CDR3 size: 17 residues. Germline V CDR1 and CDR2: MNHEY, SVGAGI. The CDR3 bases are TGTGCCAGCAGTTACTCGAGTCTAGCGGGAGAAGTCGATGAGCAGTTCTTC. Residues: CASSYSSLAGEVDEQFF.

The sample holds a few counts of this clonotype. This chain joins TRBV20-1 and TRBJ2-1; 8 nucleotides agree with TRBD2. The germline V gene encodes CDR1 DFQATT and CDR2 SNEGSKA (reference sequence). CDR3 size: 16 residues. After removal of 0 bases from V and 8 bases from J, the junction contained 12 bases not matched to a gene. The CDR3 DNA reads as TGCAGTGCTAGAGATCAACCACCGGGACTAGTCTATGAGCAGTTCTTC. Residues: CSARDQPPGLVYEQFF.

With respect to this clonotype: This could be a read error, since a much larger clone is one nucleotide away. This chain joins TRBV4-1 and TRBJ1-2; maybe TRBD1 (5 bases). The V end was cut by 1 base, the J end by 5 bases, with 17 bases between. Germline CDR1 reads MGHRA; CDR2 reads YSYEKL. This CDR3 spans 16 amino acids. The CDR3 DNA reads TGCGCCAGCAGCCAAGTCCCCAACGGGACCACATATGGCTACACCTTC. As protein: CASSQVPNGTTYGYTF.

The CDR3 DNA is TGCGCCAGCAGCTCCGGGACTAGCGGGGCCCTACTCTCTTTCGGCGAGCAGTACTTC. Amino acid sequence: CASSSGTSGALLSFGEQYF. The chain couples TRBV5-1 to TRBJ2-7, with 13 positions matching TRBD2. Germline CDR1 SGHRS, CDR2 YFSETQ. Losses at the gene ends were 3 bases for V and 6 bases for J; bases not matched to a gene: 18. The CDR3 consists of 19 residues. Combining the CDR3 with reference TRBV5-1 and TRBJ2-7 gives the whole variable domain KAGVTQTPRYLIKTRGQQVTLSCSPISGHRSVSWYQQTPGQGLQFLFEYFSETQRNKGNFPGRFSGRQFSNSRSEMNVSTLELGDSALYLCASSSGTSGALLSFGEQYFGPGTRLTVT.

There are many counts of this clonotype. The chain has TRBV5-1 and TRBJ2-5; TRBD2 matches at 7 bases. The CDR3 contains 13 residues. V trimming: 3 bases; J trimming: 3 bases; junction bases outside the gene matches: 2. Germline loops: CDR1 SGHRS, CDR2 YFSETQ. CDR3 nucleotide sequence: TGCGCCAGCAGCTCCGGACTAGAAGAGACCCAGTACTTC. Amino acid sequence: CASSSGLEETQYF.

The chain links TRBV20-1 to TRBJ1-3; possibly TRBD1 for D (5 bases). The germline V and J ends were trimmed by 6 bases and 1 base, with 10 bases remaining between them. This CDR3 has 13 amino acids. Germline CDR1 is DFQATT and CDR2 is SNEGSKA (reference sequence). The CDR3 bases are TGCAGTGCGAGACAGTTGTCTGGAAACACCATATATTTT. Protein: CSARQLSGNTIYF.

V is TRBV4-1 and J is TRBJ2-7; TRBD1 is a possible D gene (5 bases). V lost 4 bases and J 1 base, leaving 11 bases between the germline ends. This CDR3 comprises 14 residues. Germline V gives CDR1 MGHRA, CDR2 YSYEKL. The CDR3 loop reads CASSRFRESYEQYF. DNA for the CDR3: TGCGCCAGCAGCCGCTTCAGGGAATCCTACGAGCAGTACTTC.

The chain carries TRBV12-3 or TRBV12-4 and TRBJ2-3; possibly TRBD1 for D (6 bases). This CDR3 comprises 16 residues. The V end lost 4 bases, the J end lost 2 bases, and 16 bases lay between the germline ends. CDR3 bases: TGTGCCAGCAGTTCCCCTCTTGGACAGCTCACAGATACGCAGTATTTT. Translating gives CASSSPLGQLTDTQYF.

As DNA, the CDR3 is TGTGCCAGCAGCTTAGACCCCGGGTACGGGGAGCTGTTTTTT. Translating gives CASSLDPGYGELFF. The chain couples TRBV7-9 to TRBJ2-2, with unresolved D. The germline V and J ends were trimmed by 1 base and 7 bases, with 10 bases remaining between them. Germline V lookup: CDR1 SEHNR, CDR2 FQNEAQ (reference sequence). The CDR3 is 14 amino acids.

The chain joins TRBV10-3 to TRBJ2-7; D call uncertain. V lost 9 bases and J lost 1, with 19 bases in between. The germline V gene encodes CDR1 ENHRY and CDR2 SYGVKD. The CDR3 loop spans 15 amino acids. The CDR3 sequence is CAIRIVAAGSYEQYF. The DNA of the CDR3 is TGTGCCATTCGAATTGTGGCGGCAGGTTCCTACGAGCAGTACTTC.

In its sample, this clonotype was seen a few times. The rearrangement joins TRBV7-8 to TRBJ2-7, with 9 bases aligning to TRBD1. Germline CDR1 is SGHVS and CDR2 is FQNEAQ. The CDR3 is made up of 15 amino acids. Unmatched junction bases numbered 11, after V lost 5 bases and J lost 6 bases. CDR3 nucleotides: TGTGCCAGCAGCACCCCGACAGGGGGGAGCCCCGAGCAGTACTTC. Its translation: CASSTPTGGSPEQYF.

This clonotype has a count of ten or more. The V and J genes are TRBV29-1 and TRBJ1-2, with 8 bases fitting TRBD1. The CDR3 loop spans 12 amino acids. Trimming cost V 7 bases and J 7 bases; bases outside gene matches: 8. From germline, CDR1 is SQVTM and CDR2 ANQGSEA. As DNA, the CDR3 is TGCAGCGCAGAGGACAGGGCGGGTGGCTACACCTTC. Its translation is CSAEDRAGGYTF.

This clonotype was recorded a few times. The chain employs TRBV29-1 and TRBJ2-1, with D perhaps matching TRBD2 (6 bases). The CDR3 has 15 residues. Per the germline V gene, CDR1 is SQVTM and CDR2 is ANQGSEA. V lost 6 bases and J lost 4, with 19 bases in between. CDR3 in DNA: TGCAGCGTCGCCCAGGGACTCGAAAGTTACAATGAGCAGTTCTTC. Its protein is CSVAQGLESYNEQFF.

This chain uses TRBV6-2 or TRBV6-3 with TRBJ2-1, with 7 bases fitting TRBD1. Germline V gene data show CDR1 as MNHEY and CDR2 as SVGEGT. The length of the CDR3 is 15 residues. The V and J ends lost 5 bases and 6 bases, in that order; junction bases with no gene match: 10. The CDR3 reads CASSQGFRDSNEQFF. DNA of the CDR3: TGTGCCAGCAGTCAAGGGTTCCGGGACAGCAATGAGCAGTTCTTC.

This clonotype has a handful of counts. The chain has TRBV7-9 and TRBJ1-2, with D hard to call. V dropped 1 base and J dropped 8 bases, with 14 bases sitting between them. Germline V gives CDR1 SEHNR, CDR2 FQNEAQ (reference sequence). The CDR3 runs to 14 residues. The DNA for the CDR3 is TGTGCCAGCAGCTTAGTCCCCCGGGAGAGAGGCTACACCTTC. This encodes CASSLVPRERGYTF.

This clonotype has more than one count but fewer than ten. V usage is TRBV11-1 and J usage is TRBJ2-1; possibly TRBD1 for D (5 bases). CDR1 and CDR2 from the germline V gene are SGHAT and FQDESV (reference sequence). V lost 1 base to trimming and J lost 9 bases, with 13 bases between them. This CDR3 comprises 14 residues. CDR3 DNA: TGTGCCAGCAGCTTAGAGGGGCCAGGGCTTGAGCAGTTCTTC. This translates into CASSLEGPGLEQFF.

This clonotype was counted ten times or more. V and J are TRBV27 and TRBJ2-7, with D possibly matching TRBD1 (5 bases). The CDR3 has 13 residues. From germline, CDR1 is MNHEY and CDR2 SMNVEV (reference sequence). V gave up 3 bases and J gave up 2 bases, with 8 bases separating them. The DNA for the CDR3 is TGTGCCAGCAGTTTGGGCAGGGCCTACGAGCAGTACTTC. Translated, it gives CASSLGRAYEQYF.

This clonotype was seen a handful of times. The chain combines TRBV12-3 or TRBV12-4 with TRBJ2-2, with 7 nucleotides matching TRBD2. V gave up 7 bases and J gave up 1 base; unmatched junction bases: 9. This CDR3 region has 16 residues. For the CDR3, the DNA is TGTGCCAGCACCATAATGGGAGGGAAGAACACCGGGGAGCTGTTTTTT. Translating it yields CASTIMGGKNTGELFF.